This T cell receptor (beta chain) was identified in a study of early T cells in non-severe SARS-CoV-2 infection. Study-level background: The chains were unpaired, and the sequenced material was bulk RNA from unsorted whole blood.

This clonotype was seen more than once but under ten times. The antigen remains undetermined. Trimming pared 0 bases from V and 2 bases from J, leaving 1 base between. Germline V gives CDR1 DFQATT, CDR2 SNEGSKA (reference sequence). The length of the CDR3 is 11 residues. Whole-study findings and limits: The VDJdb matching leaned toward anti-spike CD8 responses and overlooked private and CD4 specificities.

Unique molecular identifiers (one per individual cDNA molecule) were attached. MiXCR, applied by TCRdb to the 5' RACE reads, yields one record per CDR3 protein. The sample lists roughly 70,000 distinct CDR3 sequences, around 20% occurring once. The receptor's source is an adult who was a healthcare worker with PCR-confirmed SARS-CoV-2 infection or an uninfected control (not recorded which). Source: whole blood, taken at baseline. The chain has TRBV20-1 and TRBJ1-1; D is undetermined. This chain's CDR3 is CSARDNTEAFF. The CDR3 DNA sequence: TGCAGTGCTAGAGATAACACTGAAGCTTTCTTT.